What follows is one T cell receptor (beta chain) and its context. This entry comes from a study of blood T cell repertoires in COVID-19. Study in general: Donors in the United States, Italy and Spain gave samples during acute or convalescent COVID-19. T cells, B-cell-depleted T cells, or PBMCs provided the cDNA or gDNA that served as material.

The V end was cut by 1 base, the J end by 9 bases, with 13 bases between. Germline V gene data show CDR1 as SGHTA and CDR2 as FQGNSA. The CDR3 has 15 amino acids. This table comes from immunoSEQ multiplex PCR, and its TCRdb copy is limited to in-frame clones, with some not included. This sample has 25,000 to 30,000 clones, with roughly 85% found just once. What was sequenced was peripheral blood. V and J are TRBV7-2 and TRBJ1-6, with D perhaps TRBD1 (6 bases). The source is a human donor in a cohort sampled during active COVID-19. CDR3 sequence: CASSLDGPRGSPLHF. The CDR3, as DNA: TGTGCCAGCAGCTTAGATGGGCCCAGGGGTTCACCCCTCCACTTT.